This T cell receptor (beta chain) emerged from a study of neurological immune-mediated disorders. The unsorted libraries were prepared from 2 million PBMCs (stored at -80 C). This clonotype has only a few counts. Its antigen is undetermined. The CDR3 extends over 12 amino acids. Germline CDR1 is SQVTM and CDR2 is ANQGSEA. V lost 3 bases and J lost 7, with 12 bases in between. By 5'RACE with 10-nucleotide random UMIs, the cDNA was made. Over 180 million TCR-beta sequences (from 15-18 subjects) were yielded by each sequencing run. TCRdb used MiXCR to reprocess the 5' RACE reads, holding one entry per CDR3 protein. The data hold 120,000 or so distinct CDR3 sequences, with about 3.2% observed a single time. Study results and limitations: Phylogenetically, 18 of 34 multiple sclerosis patients' repertoires fell into one related-CDR3 cluster, a possible signature.

The sample was PBMCs. The TCR comes from a woman aged 25-40 years with multiple sclerosis. The chain joins TRBV29-1 to TRBJ1-1; possible D gene TRBD1, 6 bases. CDR3 sequence (DNA): TGCAGCGTTGATCGGGGGCCGGGTGAAGCTTTCTTT. Translation: CSVDRGPGEAFF.